The sequence of this TCR beta chain was determined in a study of blood T cells in healthy people across ages. Study-wide results and limits: Naive T cell percentage showed a strong correlation with TCR beta diversity. The fall in TCR beta diversity per million T cells was roughly linear with age.

The CDR3 spans 12 residues. Trimming shortened V by 8 bases and J by 5 bases, and 12 bases separated the two germline ends. CDR1 MDHEN and CDR2 SYDVKM come from the germline V gene. This clonotype was detected a few times. What it recognizes is unknown. Sample-barcoded 5' priming and a J-beta primer mix drove a second PCR of roughly 6 to 12 cycles. Each CDR3 protein gets one entry after TCRdb re-called the 5' RACE reads with MiXCR. This table has over 500,000 distinct CDR3 sequences, roughly a quarter appearing once. These same data were also listed under a study on T cells of mothers and their children. From that second work: M1S, a second-PCR primer, added sample barcodes and 2-4 random nucleotides. An overlap that was slightly higher, though non-significant, was seen in related mother-child pairs versus unrelated pairs.

The receptor was isolated from a boy aged 2 to 9 in good health. The chain has TRBV28 and TRBJ2-5; D remains ambiguous. What was sequenced was blood. As DNA, the CDR3 is TGTGCCAGCGGTAGGGTGTTGGAGACCCAGTACTTC. Its protein product is CASGRVLETQYF.